The clone carrying this T cell receptor beta chain was counted a few times. V lost 5 bases and J 8 bases, leaving 10 bases between the germline ends. Looked up from germline, CDR1 is LGHNA and CDR2 is YNFKEQ. The CDR3 spans 12 residues. Per the study methods: By means of reference gene primer amplification, nucleated cell counts were estimated. The repertoire was sequenced with immunoSEQ multiplex PCR; TCRdb's copy has only in-frame clones and lacks some. The V and J calls and clone size come from that table; D and trimming were worked out from the DNA. The sample includes over 150,000 clones, 65% to 90% of them seen just once. The sample originates from a study of blood T cell repertoires in COVID-19. In the study overall: There were acute and convalescent COVID-19 samples, and they came from the United States, Italy and Spain. From T cells, B-cell-depleted T cells, or PBMCs came the material, which was cDNA or gDNA.

This chain uses TRBV4-2 with TRBJ2-1, with a weak D call TRBD1 (5 bases). The receptor comes from a man aged 50 or older with active or convalescent COVID-19. Sequencing input: peripheral blood. The CDR3 is CASSVWGDEQFF. For the CDR3, the DNA is TGTGCCAGCAGCGTATGGGGCGATGAGCAGTTCTTC.